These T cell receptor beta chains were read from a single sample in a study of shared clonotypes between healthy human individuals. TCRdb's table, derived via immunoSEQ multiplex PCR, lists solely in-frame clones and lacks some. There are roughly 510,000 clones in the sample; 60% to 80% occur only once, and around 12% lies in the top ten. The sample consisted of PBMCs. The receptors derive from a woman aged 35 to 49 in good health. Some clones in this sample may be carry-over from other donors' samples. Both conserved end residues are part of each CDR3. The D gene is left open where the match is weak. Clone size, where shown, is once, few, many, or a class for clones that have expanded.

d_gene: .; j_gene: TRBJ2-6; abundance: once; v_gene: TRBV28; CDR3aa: CASITPGAGANVLTF; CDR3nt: TGTGCCAGCATCACCCCAGGGGCCGGGGCCAACGTCCTGACTTTC
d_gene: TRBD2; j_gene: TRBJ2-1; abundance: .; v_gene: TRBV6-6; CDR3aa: CASSRAGGPVNEQFF; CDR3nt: TGTGCCAGCAGTAGAGCGGGAGGGCCGGTAAATGAGCAGTTCTTC
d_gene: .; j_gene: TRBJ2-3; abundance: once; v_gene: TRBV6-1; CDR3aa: CASSEGSADTQYF; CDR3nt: TGTGCCAGCAGTGAAGGGTCAGCAGATACGCAGTATTTT
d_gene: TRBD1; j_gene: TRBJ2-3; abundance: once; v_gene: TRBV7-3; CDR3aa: CASSLEGQATTDTQYF; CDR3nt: TGTGCCAGCAGCTTGGAGGGACAGGCAACAACAGATACGCAGTATTTT
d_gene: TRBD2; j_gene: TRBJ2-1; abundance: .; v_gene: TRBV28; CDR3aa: CASSFRGLADNEQFF; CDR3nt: TGTGCCAGCAGTTTCAGGGGACTAGCGGACAATGAGCAGTTCTTC
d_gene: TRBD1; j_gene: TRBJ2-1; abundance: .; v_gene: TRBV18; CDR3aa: CASSPGQEPLIQEQFF; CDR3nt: TGTGCCAGCTCACCGGGACAGGAACCTTTAATACAGGAGCAGTTCTTC
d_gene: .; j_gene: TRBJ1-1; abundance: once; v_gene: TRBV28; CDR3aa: CASSTWGGTEAFF; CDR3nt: TGTGCCAGCAGTACCTGGGGGGGTACTGAAGCTTTCTTT
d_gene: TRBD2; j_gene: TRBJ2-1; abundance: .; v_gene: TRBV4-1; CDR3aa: CASSQGGGRVFNEQFF; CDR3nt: TGCGCCAGCAGCCAAGGAGGCGGGAGAGTTTTCAATGAGCAGTTCTTC
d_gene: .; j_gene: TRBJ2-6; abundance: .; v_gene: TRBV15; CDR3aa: CATSRDESSGANVLTF; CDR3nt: TGTGCCACCAGCAGAGATGAGTCCTCTGGGGCCAACGTCCTGACTTTC
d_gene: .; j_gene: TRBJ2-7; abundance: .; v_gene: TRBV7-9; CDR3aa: CASSPLRQARALYEQYF; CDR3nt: TGTGCCAGCAGCCCATTGCGACAGGCCCGGGCACTCTACGAGCAGTACTTC
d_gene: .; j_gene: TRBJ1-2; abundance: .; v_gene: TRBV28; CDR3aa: CASTPGRDYGYTF; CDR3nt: TGTGCCAGCACCCCGGGCAGGGACTATGGCTACACCTTC
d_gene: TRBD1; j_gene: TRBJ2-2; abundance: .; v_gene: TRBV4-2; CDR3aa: CASSQNTGDRELFF; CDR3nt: TGTGCCAGCAGCCAGAACACAGGGGACCGGGAGCTGTTTTTT
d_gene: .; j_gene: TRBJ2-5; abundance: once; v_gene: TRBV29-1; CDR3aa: CSVERQSQETQYF; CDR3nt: TGCAGCGTTGAACGACAGAGCCAAGAGACCCAGTACTTC
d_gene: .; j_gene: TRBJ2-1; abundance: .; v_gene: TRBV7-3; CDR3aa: CASSPDGVSSYNEQFF; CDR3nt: TGTGCCAGCAGCCCGGATGGGGTTAGCTCCTACAATGAGCAGTTCTTC
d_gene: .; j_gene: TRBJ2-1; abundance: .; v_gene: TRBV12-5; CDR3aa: CASGPGYPSYNEQFF; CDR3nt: TGTGCTAGTGGGCCAGGGTACCCCTCCTACAATGAGCAGTTCTTC
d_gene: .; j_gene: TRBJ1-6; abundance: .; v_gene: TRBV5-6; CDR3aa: CASSLWQGRSPLHF; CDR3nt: TGTGCCAGCAGCTTGTGGCAGGGACGTTCACCCCTCCACTTT
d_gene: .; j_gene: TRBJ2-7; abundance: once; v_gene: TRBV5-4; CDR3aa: CASSLDLASYEQYF; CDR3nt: TGTGCCAGCAGCTTGGATCTAGCCAGCTACGAGCAGTACTTC
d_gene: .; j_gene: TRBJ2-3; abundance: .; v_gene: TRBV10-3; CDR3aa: CAISESPGRGQRGDTQYF; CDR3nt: TGTGCCATCAGTGAGTCGCCGGGGAGGGGACAGCGAGGAGATACGCAGTATTTT
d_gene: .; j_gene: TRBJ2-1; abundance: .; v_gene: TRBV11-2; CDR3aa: CASSPYSGGSYNEQFF; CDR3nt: TGTGCCAGCAGCCCCTACTCAGGAGGGTCTTACAATGAGCAGTTCTTC
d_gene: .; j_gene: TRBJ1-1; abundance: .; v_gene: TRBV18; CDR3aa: CASSPSGADGTEAFF; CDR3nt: TGTGCCAGCTCACCCTCGGGGGCGGACGGCACTGAAGCTTTCTTT
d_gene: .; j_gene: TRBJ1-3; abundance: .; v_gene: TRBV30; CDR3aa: CAWSEGRAALSSGNTIYF; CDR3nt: TGTGCCTGGAGTGAGGGCAGGGCCGCCCTCAGCTCTGGAAACACCATATATTTT
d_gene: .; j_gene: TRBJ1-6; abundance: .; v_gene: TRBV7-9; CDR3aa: CAGETVNNSPLHF; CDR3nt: TGTGCCGGGGAGACAGTAAATAATTCACCCCTCCACTTT
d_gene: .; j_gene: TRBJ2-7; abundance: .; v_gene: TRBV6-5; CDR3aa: CASSYKAGVSEQYF; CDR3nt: TGTGCCAGCAGTTACAAGGCAGGGGTATCCGAGCAGTACTTC
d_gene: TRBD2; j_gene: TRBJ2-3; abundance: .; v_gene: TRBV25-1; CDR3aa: CASSEGTSGDTDTQYF; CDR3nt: TGTGCCAGCAGTGAAGGGACTAGCGGGGACACAGATACGCAGTATTTT